Each of the 12 T cell receptor beta chains below was sequenced from the same sample in a study of shared clonotypes between healthy human individuals (dated by TCRdb to the early 2020s). Libraries were constructed by the immunoSEQ multiplex PCR assay. Sourced from immuneACCESS, this table was stored by TCRdb with only in-frame sequences that have V and J called. A share of the clones is absent; for the studies checked, an unresolved V gene accounts for under half, and the remainder has no known explanation. The sample yields around 990,000 clones; approximately 77% were counted once. The ten largest clones add up to 0.89% of the sample. Sequencing was done on a sample of memory CD4+ T cells from PBMCs. This specimen's cell subset or site label, per the study, means: CD45RA-negative fraction. Receptor source: a man between 18 and 35 years old in good health. Some clones in this sample may be carry-over from other donors' samples.

This rearrangement joins TRBV7-8 to TRBJ2-2; the D is unclear. CDR3 size: 15 residues. Germline-derived CDR1 and CDR2 are SGHVS and FQNEAQ. The V end was cut by 5 bases, the J end by 4 bases, with 14 bases between. The CDR3 loop reads CASSRFSTSTGELFF. The CDR3 coding sequence is TGTGCCAGCAGCCGTTTTTCGACCTCCACCGGGGAGCTGTTTTTT. Drawing the rest from reference TRBV7-8 and TRBJ2-2, the complete variable domain is GAGVSQSPRYKVAKRGQDVALRCDPISGHVSLFWYQQALGQGPEFLTYFQNEAQLDKSGLPSDRFFAERPEGSVSTLKIQRTQQEDSAVYLCASSRFSTSTGELFFGEGSRLTVL.

The chain couples TRBV11-2 to TRBJ2-7; D uncertain. Germline-derived CDR1 and CDR2 are SGHAT and FQNNGV. The CDR3 is 12 residues long. Trimming cost V 1 base and J 3 bases, with 4 bases left between them. The CDR3 coding sequence is TGTGCCAGCAGCTTAGTATACTACGAGCAGTACTTC. Residues: CASSLVYYEQYF. Combining the CDR3 with reference TRBV11-2 and TRBJ2-7 gives the whole variable domain EAGVAQSPRYKIIEKRQSVAFWCNPISGHATLYWYQQILGQGPKLLIQFQNNGVVDDSQLPKDRFSAERLKGVDSTLKIQPAKLEDSAVYLCASSLVYYEQYFGPGTRLTVT.

As regards this clone: Other DNA sequences within the sample encode an identical CDR3. The rearrangement uses TRBV5-1 and TRBJ2-7; D not resolved. Germline V lookup: CDR1 SGHRS, CDR2 YFSETQ. V lost 0 bases, J lost 5 bases, and 3 bases lay in between. The CDR3 has 11 residues. The DNA of the CDR3 is TGCGCCAGCAGCTTGGGTGACGAGCAGTACTTC. Its translation: CASSLGDEQYF.

V is TRBV11-1 and J is TRBJ2-3; D gene uncertain. This CDR3 contains 15 residues. CDR1 is SGHAT and CDR2 is FQDESV in the germline V gene (reference sequence). V lost 2 bases and J lost 5, with 14 bases in between. CDR3 amino acids: CASSLIPPPGDTQYF. DNA of the CDR3: TGTGCCAGCAGCTTAATCCCCCCACCGGGAGATACGCAGTATTTT.

The chain recombines TRBV10-3 with TRBJ1-1; 7 positions match TRBD1. Germline-derived CDR1 and CDR2 are ENHRY and SYGVKD. This CDR3 contains 14 residues. Trimming removed 4 bases from V and 4 bases from J; junction bases left unmatched: 6. The CDR3 sequence is CAISGQGGSTEAFF. DNA of the CDR3: TGTGCCATCAGTGGGCAGGGGGGGAGCACTGAAGCTTTCTTT.

The chain joins TRBV15 to TRBJ2-7; the D gene is possibly TRBD2 (5 bases). Germline V lookup: CDR1 LNHNV, CDR2 YYDKDF (reference sequence). Trimming took off 6 bases at V and 3 bases at J, with 12 bases between the two ends. CDR3 length: 13 residues. The CDR3 DNA reads as TGTGCCACCAGACCCTCCGGGGTCTACGAGCAGTACTTC. Residues: CATRPSGVYEQYF.

The genes are TRBV7-3 and TRBJ1-1; D not certain. The CDR3 is made up of 15 amino acids. Deletions cut 5 bases from V and 4 bases from J, with 17 bases between. Germline loops: CDR1 SGHTA, CDR2 FQGTGA. The CDR3 nucleotides are TGTGCCAGCAGCCTCCTACATCAAACCATCACTGAAGCTTTCTTT. Amino acid sequence: CASSLLHQTITEAFF.

The chain employs TRBV9 and TRBJ2-1; D not resolved. This CDR3 is 11 amino acids long. Trimming removed 3 bases from V and 5 bases from J, with 3 bases in between. Germline CDR1 reads SGDLS; CDR2 reads YYNGEE. The CDR3 is CASSGNNEQFF. The CDR3 nucleotides read TGTGCCAGCAGCGGAAACAATGAGCAGTTCTTC.

The chain is built from TRBV5-1 and TRBJ2-3; D remains ambiguous. Germline V gene data show CDR1 as SGHRS and CDR2 as YFSETQ. V gave up 0 bases and J gave up 1 base, with 15 bases separating them. The CDR3 contains 17 residues. CDR3 nucleotide sequence: TGCGCCAGCAGCTTGGTACCTTTCGGTGGGGGCACAGATACGCAGTATTTT. Translation: CASSLVPFGGGTDTQYF.

The sample holds one count of this clone. The J gene is TRBJ2-1, the V gene TRBV11-1; 10 bases align to TRBD2. V shed 5 bases, J shed 4 bases, and the junction held 2 bases outside the gene matches. The CDR3 contains 14 residues. Germline V gene data show CDR1 as SGHAT and CDR2 as FQDESV (reference sequence). CDR3 loop: CASSATSGYNEQFF. DNA for the CDR3: TGTGCCAGCAGCGCGACTAGCGGGTACAATGAGCAGTTCTTC.

This chain connects TRBV19 to TRBJ1-1, with D perhaps matching TRBD1 (6 bases). The ends were cut back, 3 bases at V and 5 bases at J, with 28 bases in the middle. The CDR3 has 19 amino acids. Germline V lookup: CDR1 LNHDA, CDR2 SQIVND (reference sequence). The CDR3, as DNA: TGTGCCAGTAGTATTAAATGGCGAACAGGGTTAATTGGGGGGACTGAAGCTTTCTTT. This gives the protein CASSIKWRTGLIGGTEAFF.

V gene TRBV7-2 combines with J gene TRBJ2-2; D is possibly TRBD1 (6 bases). The V end was cut by 2 bases, the J end by 5 bases, with 12 bases between. CDR3 size: 15 residues. CDR1 SGHTA and CDR2 FQGNSA come from the germline V gene. CDR3 in amino acids: CASSLFRGGTGELFF. CDR3 sequence (DNA): TGTGCCAGCAGCTTATTCAGGGGCGGGACCGGGGAGCTGTTTTTT.